One sample yielded the 23 T cell receptor beta chains listed below, sequenced in a study of blood T cell repertoires in COVID-19. Assay: immunoSEQ multiplex PCR; the TCRdb copy retains only in-frame clones and omits some. The sample yields about 140,000 clones, approximately 85% seen once. The specimen sequenced was peripheral blood. The receptors were sampled from a man in his 70s with acute or convalescent COVID-19.

V gene TRBV6-5 combines with J gene TRBJ2-1; 8 bases align to TRBD1. The CDR3 totals 16 residues. V lost 0 bases to trimming and J lost 7 bases; unmatched junction nucleotides: 8. CDR1 is MNHEY and CDR2 is SVGAGI in the germline V gene. The DNA for the CDR3 is TGTGCCAGCAGTTACTCGACGGGACAGGCGAAGAATGAGCAGTTCTTC. Translating it yields CASSYSTGQAKNEQFF.

This chain joins TRBV5-4 and TRBJ2-3; 9 nucleotides match TRBD2. CDR3 length equals 16 residues. The germline gives CDR1 SGHNT, CDR2 YYREEE (reference sequence). V lost 3 bases and J lost 2; bases outside the gene matches: 7. The DNA of the CDR3 is TGTGCCAGCAGCTCCGCGGGAGGGCCTTACACAGATACGCAGTATTTT. Its translation: CASSSAGGPYTDTQYF.

V is TRBV29-1 and J is TRBJ2-2; 7 bases are shared with TRBD1. V lost 7 bases, J lost 3 bases, and 8 bases stayed unmatched. The CDR3 contains 14 residues. Germline V CDR1 and CDR2: SQVTM, ANQGSEA. CDR3 DNA: TGCAGCGCCCTATTAGGGGGCGACACCGGGGAGCTGTTTTTT. Protein sequence: CSALLGGDTGELFF.

The count of this clone is one. The V and J genes are TRBV24-1 and TRBJ2-3, with D possibly being TRBD2 (5 bases). The CDR3 contains 15 residues. Germline lookup yields CDR1 KGHDR and CDR2 SFDVKD. With 5 bases removed from V and 4 bases from J, the gap between germline ends came to 15 bases. The CDR3, as DNA: TGTGCCACCAGTGCTCGGACTCTGGGTCCAGATACGCAGTATTTT. This encodes CATSARTLGPDTQYF.

The chain uses TRBV9 and TRBJ2-3; 11 bases are a match to TRBD1. The germline CDR1 and CDR2 sequences are SGDLS and YYNGEE. CDR3 length: 17 residues. The ends lost 2 bases at V and 7 bases at J; junction bases unmatched: 12. CDR3 in DNA: TGTGCCAGCAGCGTGAGGCGGACAGGGGGCCCGGCGTATACGCAGTATTTT. Its protein product is CASSVRRTGGPAYTQYF.

This rearrangement joins TRBV7-8 to TRBJ2-7, with 9 bases aligning to TRBD2. Germline V CDR1 and CDR2: SGHVS, FQNEAQ. The junction had 7 bases not matched to a gene; V was cut back by 0 bases and J by 10 bases. The CDR3 contains 14 residues. This chain's CDR3 is CASSLAPLAGTQYF. The DNA of the CDR3 is TGTGCCAGCAGCTTAGCGCCCCTAGCGGGGACACAGTACTTC.

This sequence joins TRBV4-2 and TRBJ2-1; the match to TRBD2 covers 8 bases. Germline trimming cut 0 bases from V and 4 bases from J; bases unmatched to any gene: 2. This CDR3 comprises 15 residues. Germline values: CDR1 LGHNA, CDR2 YNFKEQ. The CDR3 reads CASSQELAGYNEQFF. The DNA of the CDR3 is TGTGCCAGCAGCCAAGAATTAGCGGGGTACAATGAGCAGTTCTTC.

The V call is TRBV19, the J call TRBJ1-1; 8 nucleotides agree with TRBD1. V lost 5 bases to trimming and J lost 4 bases; unmatched junction nucleotides: 6. The germline V gene has CDR1 LNHDA and CDR2 SQIVND (reference sequence). There are 14 residues in the CDR3. This CDR3 is CASSPRGRGTEAFF. CDR3 nucleotides: TGTGCCAGTAGTCCCAGGGGGCGAGGCACTGAAGCTTTCTTT.

V and J are TRBV18 and TRBJ2-1; 8 bases match TRBD1. Germline V gene sequence: CDR1 KGHSH, CDR2 LQKENI. The CDR3 consists of 12 residues. Losses at the gene ends were 2 bases for V and 15 bases for J; bases not matched to a gene: 6. For the CDR3, the DNA is TGTGCCAGCTCACCATCGACAGGGGAGGTGTTCTTC. As protein: CASSPSTGEVFF.

CDR3 region: CASSMRAPSGEQYF. DNA for the CDR3: TGTGCCAGTAGTATGAGGGCCCCGAGTGGCGAGCAGTACTTC. The chain is built from TRBV19 and TRBJ2-7; weak D call: TRBD2 (5 bases). Trimming removed 3 bases at V and 6 bases at J, with 15 bases between. The CDR3 length is 14 residues. CDR1 is LNHDA and CDR2 is SQIVND in the germline V gene (reference sequence). The entire variable domain, with the rest obtained from reference TRBV19 and TRBJ2-7, is as follows: DGGITQSPKYLFRKEGQNVTLSCEQNLNHDAMYWYRQDPGQGLRLIYYSQIVNDFQKGDIAEGYSVSREKKESFPLTVTSAQKNPTAFYLCASSMRAPSGEQYFGPGTRLTVT.

This clone has only one observation. The chain uses TRBV6-5 and TRBJ2-2; TRBD1 matches 9 bases. Germline CDR1 and CDR2: MNHEY and SVGAGI. The trim removed 6 bases at V and 1 base at J, leaving 0 bases unmatched. The CDR3 runs to 14 residues. CDR3 in amino acids: CASRDRGNTGELFF. In nucleotides, the CDR3 is TGTGCCAGCAGGGACAGGGGGAACACCGGGGAGCTGTTTTTT.

The rearrangement joins TRBV7-9 to TRBJ1-5; D gene ambiguous. The CDR3 spans 13 residues. CDR1 is SEHNR and CDR2 is FQNEAQ in the germline V gene (reference sequence). V shed 6 bases and J shed 7 bases, with 13 bases lying between them. The CDR3 loop is CASSTDVGQPQHF. The CDR3 coding sequence is TGTGCCAGCAGTACCGACGTCGGGCAGCCCCAGCATTTT.

This clone was observed a single time. The V call is TRBV6-6, the J call TRBJ2-2; 9 bases fit TRBD2. CDR1 MNHNY and CDR2 SVGAGI come from the germline V gene (reference sequence). The CDR3 contains 13 residues. V lost 6 bases to trimming and J lost 4 bases; unmatched junction nucleotides: 0. Here the CDR3 reads CASRTSGTGELFF. Written as DNA, the CDR3 is TGTGCCAGCAGGACTAGCGGCACCGGGGAGCTGTTTTTT.

CDR3 sequence (DNA): TGTGCCAGCAGTGAACGGCAGGGGTCTGGCTACACCTTC. As protein: CASSERQGSGYTF. The chain carries TRBV2 and TRBJ1-2; D is perhaps TRBD1 (6 bases). This CDR3 contains 13 residues. The V and J ends lost 2 bases and 7 bases respectively, with 11 bases between them. Germline V gene data show CDR1 as SNHLY and CDR2 as FYNNEI. Full variable domain (remainder filled in from reference TRBV2 and TRBJ1-2): EPEVTQTPSHQVTQMGQEVILRCVPISNHLYFYWYRQILGQKVEFLVSFYNNEISEKSEIFDDQFSVERPDGSNFTLKIRSTKLEDSAMYFCASSERQGSGYTFGSGTRLTVV.

This clone occurred once. The rearrangement uses TRBV6-5 and TRBJ2-1; D is ambiguous. Germline V gives CDR1 MNHEY, CDR2 SVGAGI. This CDR3 region has 11 residues. V was trimmed by 4 bases and J by 8 bases, leaving 6 bases between them. The CDR3 coding sequence is TGTGCCAGCAGTTCCTTTGATGAGCAGTTCTTC. Translating it yields CASSSFDEQFF.

The chain employs TRBV5-8 and TRBJ2-1; 7 bases fit TRBD1. Germline loops: CDR1 SGHTS, CDR2 YDEGEE. With 0 bases clipped from V and 7 bases from J, the junction kept 7 bases outside the gene matches. The CDR3 spans 15 residues. The CDR3 DNA reads TGTGCCAGCAGCTTGGGATGGGCAGGGGGAAATGAGCAGTTCTTC. Amino acids: CASSLGWAGGNEQFF.

The gene calls are TRBV3-1 (or the pseudogene TRBV3-2) and TRBJ2-1, with 12 bases matching TRBD2. This CDR3 has 14 amino acids. Germline V CDR1 and CDR2: LGHDT, YNNKEL (reference sequence). The V gene end was trimmed by 8 bases and the J gene end by 7 bases; junction bases not matched to a gene: 6. The CDR3 DNA reads as TGTGCCAGCGCCGGGACTAGCGGGTTAAATGAGCAGTTCTTC. Its translation: CASAGTSGLNEQFF.

This clone was seen a handful of times. The chain employs TRBV3-1 (or the pseudogene TRBV3-2) and TRBJ1-3; D is unclear. The CDR3 runs 13 residues. Trimming took 2 bases from V and 0 from J, leaving 2 bases between them. Germline loops: CDR1 LGHDT, CDR2 YNNKEL (reference sequence). The CDR3 protein is CASSQHSGNTIYF. The CDR3, as DNA: TGTGCCAGCAGCCAACACTCTGGAAACACCATATATTTT.

This chain joins TRBV5-1 and TRBJ2-2; 8 bases match TRBD2. Germline V gene data show CDR1 as SGHRS and CDR2 as YFSETQ. The CDR3 totals 16 residues. V shed 4 bases, J shed 4 bases, and the junction held 9 bases outside the gene matches. The CDR3 sequence is CASSQKASGSTGELFF. As DNA, the CDR3 is TGCGCCAGCAGCCAAAAGGCCAGCGGGAGCACCGGGGAGCTGTTTTTT.

CDR3 coding DNA: TGCAGCGTAGCTACAGGGAGAGGGAATCAGCCCCAGCATTTT. This gives the protein CSVATGRGNQPQHF. The gene calls are TRBV29-1 and TRBJ1-5; possible D gene TRBD1, 6 bases. Trimming took 6 bases from V and 4 from J, leaving 16 bases between them. This CDR3 is 14 amino acids long. Germline loops: CDR1 SQVTM, CDR2 ANQGSEA. Filled out from reference TRBV29-1 and TRBJ1-5, the complete variable domain reads SAVISQKPSRDICQRGTSLTIQCQVDSQVTMMFWYRQQPGQSLTLIATANQGSEATYESGFVIDKFPISRPNLTFSTLTVSNMSPEDSSIYLCSVATGRGNQPQHFGDGTRLSIL.

The chain uses TRBV12-3 or TRBV12-4 and TRBJ1-2, with TRBD1 as a possible D gene (5 bases). The CDR3 sequence is 13 residues long. The V and J ends lost 6 bases and 6 bases respectively, with 14 bases between them. CDR3 nucleotide sequence: TGTGCCAGCAGCACCTCCTGGGGGGATGGCTACACCTTC. Its translation is CASSTSWGDGYTF.

The chain combines TRBV6-1 with TRBJ2-7, with 11 bases identical to TRBD2. The germline V gene encodes CDR1 MNHNS and CDR2 SASEGT. The CDR3 extends over 17 amino acids. Trimming at V came to 7 bases and at J to 0 bases, leaving 11 bases not matched to a gene. This CDR3 reads CASNQAPSGRSSYEQYF. The CDR3 coding sequence is TGTGCCAGCAATCAAGCCCCTAGCGGGAGGAGCTCCTACGAGCAGTACTTC.

This chain uses TRBV27 with TRBJ1-1, with D perhaps matching TRBD1 (6 bases). With 5 bases removed from V and 4 bases from J, the gap between germline ends came to 14 bases. The CDR3 spans 14 residues. Germline CDR1 MNHEY, CDR2 SMNVEV (reference sequence). The CDR3 protein is CASSRRGESTEAFF. CDR3 nucleotides: TGTGCCAGCAGTCGCAGGGGAGAGAGCACTGAAGCTTTCTTT.